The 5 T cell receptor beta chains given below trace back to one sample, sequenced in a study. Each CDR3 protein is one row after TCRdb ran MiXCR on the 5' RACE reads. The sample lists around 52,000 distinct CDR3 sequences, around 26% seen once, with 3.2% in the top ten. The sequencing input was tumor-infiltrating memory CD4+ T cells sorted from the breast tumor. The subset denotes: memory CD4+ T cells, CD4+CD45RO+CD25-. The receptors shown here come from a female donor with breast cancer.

CDR3 sequence reads: CASSSGREGYGYTF. The CDR3 DNA sequence: TGTGCCAGCAGTTCCGGACGAGAGGGCTATGGCTACACCTTC. The chain employs TRBV12-3 or TRBV12-4 and TRBJ1-2; no reliable D call. With 4 bases removed from V and 4 bases from J, the gap between germline ends came to 13 bases. The CDR3 is 14 residues long.

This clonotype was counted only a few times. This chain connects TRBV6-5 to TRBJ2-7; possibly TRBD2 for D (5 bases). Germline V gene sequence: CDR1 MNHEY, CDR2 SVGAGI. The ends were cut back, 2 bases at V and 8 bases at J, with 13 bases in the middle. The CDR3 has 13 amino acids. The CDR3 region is CASSYPASGKQYF. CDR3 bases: TGTGCCAGCAGTTACCCTGCGAGCGGTAAGCAGTACTTC.

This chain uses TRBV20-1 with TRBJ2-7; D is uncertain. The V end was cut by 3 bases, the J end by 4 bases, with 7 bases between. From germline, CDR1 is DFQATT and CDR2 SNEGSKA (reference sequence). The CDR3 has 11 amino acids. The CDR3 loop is CSARVGYEQYF. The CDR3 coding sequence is TGCAGTGCTAGGGTGGGGTACGAGCAGTACTTC.

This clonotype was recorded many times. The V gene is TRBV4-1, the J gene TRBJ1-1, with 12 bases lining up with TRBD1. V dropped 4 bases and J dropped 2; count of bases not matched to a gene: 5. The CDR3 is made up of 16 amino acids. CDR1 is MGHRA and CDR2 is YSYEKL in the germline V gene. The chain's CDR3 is CASSPGTGGGNTEAFF. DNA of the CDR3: TGCGCCAGCAGCCCCGGGACAGGGGGCGGAAACACTGAAGCTTTCTTT.

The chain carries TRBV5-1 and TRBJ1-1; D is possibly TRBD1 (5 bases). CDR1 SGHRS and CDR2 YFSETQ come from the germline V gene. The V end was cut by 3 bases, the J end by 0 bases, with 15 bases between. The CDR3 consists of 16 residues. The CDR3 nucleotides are TGCGCCAGCAGCTCCCACGGGAAGGGGCTGAACACTGAAGCTTTCTTT. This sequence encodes CASSSHGKGLNTEAFF. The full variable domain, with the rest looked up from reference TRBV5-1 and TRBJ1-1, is KAGVTQTPRYLIKTRGQQVTLSCSPISGHRSVSWYQQTPGQGLQFLFEYFSETQRNKGNFPGRFSGRQFSNSRSEMNVSTLELGDSALYLCASSSHGKGLNTEAFFGQGTRLTVV.